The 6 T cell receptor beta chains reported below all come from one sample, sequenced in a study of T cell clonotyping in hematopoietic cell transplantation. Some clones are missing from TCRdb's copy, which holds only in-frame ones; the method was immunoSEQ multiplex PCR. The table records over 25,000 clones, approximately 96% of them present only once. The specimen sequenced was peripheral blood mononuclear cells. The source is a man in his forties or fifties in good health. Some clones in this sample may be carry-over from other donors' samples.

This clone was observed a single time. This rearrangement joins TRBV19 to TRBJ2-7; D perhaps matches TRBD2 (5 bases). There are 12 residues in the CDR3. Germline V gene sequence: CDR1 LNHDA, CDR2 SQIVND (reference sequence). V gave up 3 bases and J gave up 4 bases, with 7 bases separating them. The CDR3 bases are TGTGCCAGTAGTATCGGGGAATACGAGCAGTACTTC. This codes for CASSIGEYEQYF.

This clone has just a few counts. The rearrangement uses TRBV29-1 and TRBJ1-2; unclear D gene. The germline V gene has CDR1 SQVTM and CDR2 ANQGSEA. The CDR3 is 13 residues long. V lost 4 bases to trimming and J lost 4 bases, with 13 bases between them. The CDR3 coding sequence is TGCAGCGTTGTGTCGGAAACCCTCTATGGCTACACCTTC. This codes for CSVVSETLYGYTF.

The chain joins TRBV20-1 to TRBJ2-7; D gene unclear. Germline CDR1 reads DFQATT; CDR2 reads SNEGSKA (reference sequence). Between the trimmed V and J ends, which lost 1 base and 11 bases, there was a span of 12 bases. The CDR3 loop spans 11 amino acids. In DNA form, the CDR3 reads TGCAGTGCTAGAGGGCGCAGTCGAGAGTACTTC. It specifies CSARGRSREYF.

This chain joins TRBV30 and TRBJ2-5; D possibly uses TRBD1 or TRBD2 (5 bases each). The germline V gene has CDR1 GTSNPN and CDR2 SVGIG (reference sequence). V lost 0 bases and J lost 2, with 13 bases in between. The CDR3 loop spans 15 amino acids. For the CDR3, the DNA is TGTGCCTGGAGTGTAACCGGGGCCCTACAAGAGACCCAGTACTTC. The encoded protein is CAWSVTGALQETQYF.

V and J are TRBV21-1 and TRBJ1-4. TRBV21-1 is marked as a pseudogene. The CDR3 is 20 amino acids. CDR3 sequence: CASSKAERMDTNRGAEKLFF. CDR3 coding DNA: TGTGCCAGCAGCAAAGCCGAGAGAATGGACACTAATAGAGGGGCCGAAAAACTGTTTTTT.

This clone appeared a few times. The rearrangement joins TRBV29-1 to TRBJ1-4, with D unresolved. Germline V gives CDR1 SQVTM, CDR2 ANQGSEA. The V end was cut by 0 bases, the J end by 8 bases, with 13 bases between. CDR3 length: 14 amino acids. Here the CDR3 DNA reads TGCAGCGTTGAAGATCTGAGGGTTGGGGAAAAACTGTTTTTT. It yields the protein CSVEDLRVGEKLFF.